This T cell receptor (beta chain) was found in a study of blood T cell repertoires in COVID-19. Recovery among Cohort 3 donors was established by two negative PCRs, clearance, or symptom resolution. The V gene's germline CDR1 is MNHEY and CDR2 SVGAGI. The CDR3 consists of 15 residues. J gave up 8 bases and V 4 bases, and 6 bases lay outside the gene matches. Assay: immunoSEQ multiplex PCR; the TCRdb copy retains only in-frame clones and omits some. This table has about 160,000 clones, approximately 80% appearing once. J is TRBJ2-1 and V is TRBV6-5; 12 bases agree with TRBD2. Sequences were obtained from PBMCs or T cells enriched from blood (not recorded which). The sequence was obtained from a man in his forties who had recovered from COVID-19. CDR3 sequence: CASSSTTSGGDEQFF. CDR3 bases: TGTGCCAGCAGTTCTACGACTAGCGGGGGCGATGAGCAGTTCTTC.